This TCR beta chain was captured in a study of T cell responses to AZD1222 COVID-19 vaccine. Study-wide results and limits: Unmutated variant regions are reportedly targeted by nearly half of spike-specific TCRs. Females outnumbered males among donors, who were mostly white British; clonal diversity was possibly underestimated. Only 5 or 6 AZD1222 recipients were seropositive at baseline. Sampling captured repertoires only after the peak T cell response.

With respect to this clone: Its target is not known.

Trimming stripped 3 bases from V and 8 bases from J, with 20 bases between. The CDR3 has 15 amino acids. Germline loops: CDR1 SGHKS, CDR2 YYEKEE (reference sequence). Generated by immunoSEQ multiplex PCR, the TCRdb table keeps only in-frame clones and is missing some. This sample yields 150,000 to 200,000 clones, of which roughly 92% are seen a single time; approximately 0.6% belongs to the top ten. The receptor's source is an adult in good health. This sample comprised peripheral blood, obtained on day 0 of AZD1222 vaccination. The chain employs TRBV5-5 and TRBJ1-2, with D uncertain. CDR3 in amino acids: CASSSGMGGPSGYTF. CDR3 DNA: TGTGCCAGCAGCTCTGGGATGGGCGGACCCTCGGGCTACACCTTC.